The present T cell receptor (beta chain) was sequenced within a study of blood T cell repertoires in COVID-19. The wider study: The study drew acute and convalescent COVID-19 samples from the United States, Italy and Spain. PBMCs, B-cell-depleted T cells, or T cells provided the cDNA or gDNA that made up the material.

Source study methods: Reference gene primer amplification yielded estimated nucleated cell counts. Sequencing used immunoSEQ multiplex PCR; TCRdb keeps in-frame clones, though not all of them. V, J and clone size are those of that table, while D and trimming were read from the DNA. The top ten hold around an eighth of the sample, which has 100,000 to 150,000 clones, about four fifths seen once. CDR3 length equals 13 residues. The germline gives CDR1 WSHSY, CDR2 SAAADI. V lost 8 bases to trimming and J lost 4 bases; unmatched junction nucleotides: 7. The J gene is TRBJ2-5, the V gene TRBV10-2; 7 bases are a match to TRBD2. The sequencing sample was made of peripheral blood. This receptor was taken from a woman in her 30s who had recovered from COVID-19. DNA for the CDR3: TGCGCCAGCGGTCGGGGGGTGCGAGAGACCCAGTACTTC. Its translation is CASGRGVRETQYF.